This TCR beta chain was profiled in a study of T cells after posttransplantation cyclophosphamide. Overall study findings and caveats: Skin or GI-infiltrating T cells shared few TRB sequences with blood. Later blood repertoires were often dominated by clones from the donor CD8+ memory compartment. TRB clonality was highly associated with recipient CMV seropositivity and reactivation.

Note on this clone: Its specificity is not known.

Controls had myeloablative marrow grafts with methotrexate and calcineurin inhibitor, sampled at 1 year. The V end was cut by 5 bases, the J end by 0 bases, with 7 bases between. Looked up from germline, CDR1 is MNHEY and CDR2 is SVGAGI. There are 14 residues in the CDR3. Repertoires were generated with immunoSEQ multiplex PCR, while TCRdb's copy carries only in-frame clones and drops some. The sample has 9,800 or so clones, more than 70% seen once. The sequence was collected from a male patient aged 50 to 59 who received an allogeneic stem cell transplant from an unrelated donor, was CMV-positive, and had chronic GVHD only. The graft donor may account for some of the T cells. The sequences come from PBMCs, collected just over 440 days after allogeneic stem cell transplant with calcineurin inhibitor and methotrexate. V gene TRBV6-5 combines with J gene TRBJ1-4, with D uncertain. CDR3: CASSTGATNEKLFF. Written as DNA, the CDR3 is TGTGCCAGCAGTACGGGTGCAACTAATGAAAAACTGTTTTTT.